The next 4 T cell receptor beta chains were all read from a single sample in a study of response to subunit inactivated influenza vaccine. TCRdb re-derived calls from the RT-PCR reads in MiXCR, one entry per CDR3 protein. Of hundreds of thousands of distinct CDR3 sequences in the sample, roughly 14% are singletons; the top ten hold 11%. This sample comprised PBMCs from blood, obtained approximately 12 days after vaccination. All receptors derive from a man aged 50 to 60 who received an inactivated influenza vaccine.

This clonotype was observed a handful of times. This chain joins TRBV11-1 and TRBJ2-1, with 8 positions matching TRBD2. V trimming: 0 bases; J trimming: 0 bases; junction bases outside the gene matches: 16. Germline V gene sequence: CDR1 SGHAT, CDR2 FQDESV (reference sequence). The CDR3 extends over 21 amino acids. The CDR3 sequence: CASSLARISGSGGGSYNEQFF. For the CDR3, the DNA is TGTGCCAGCAGCTTAGCCCGGATTTCGGGCTCGGGGGGGGGCTCCTACAATGAGCAGTTCTTC.

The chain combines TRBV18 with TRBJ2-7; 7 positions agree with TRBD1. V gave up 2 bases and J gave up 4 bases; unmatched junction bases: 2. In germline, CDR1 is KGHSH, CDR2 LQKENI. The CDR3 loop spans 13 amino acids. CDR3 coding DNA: TGTGCCAGCTCACCAGCACAGGGGTACGAGCAGTACTTC. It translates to CASSPAQGYEQYF.

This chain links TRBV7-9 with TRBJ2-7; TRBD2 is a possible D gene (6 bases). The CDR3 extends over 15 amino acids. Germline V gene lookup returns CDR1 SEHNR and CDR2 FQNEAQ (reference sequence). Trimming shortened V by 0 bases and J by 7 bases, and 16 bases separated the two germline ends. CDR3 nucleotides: TGTGCCAGCAGCTTAGCGGAGACTAGGCTGGAGGAGCAGTACTTC. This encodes CASSLAETRLEEQYF.

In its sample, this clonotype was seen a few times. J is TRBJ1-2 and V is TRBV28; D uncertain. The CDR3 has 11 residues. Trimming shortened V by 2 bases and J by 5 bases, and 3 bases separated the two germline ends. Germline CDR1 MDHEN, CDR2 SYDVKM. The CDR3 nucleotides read TGTGCCAGCAGTTTAGCATATGGCTACACCTTC. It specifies CASSLAYGYTF.